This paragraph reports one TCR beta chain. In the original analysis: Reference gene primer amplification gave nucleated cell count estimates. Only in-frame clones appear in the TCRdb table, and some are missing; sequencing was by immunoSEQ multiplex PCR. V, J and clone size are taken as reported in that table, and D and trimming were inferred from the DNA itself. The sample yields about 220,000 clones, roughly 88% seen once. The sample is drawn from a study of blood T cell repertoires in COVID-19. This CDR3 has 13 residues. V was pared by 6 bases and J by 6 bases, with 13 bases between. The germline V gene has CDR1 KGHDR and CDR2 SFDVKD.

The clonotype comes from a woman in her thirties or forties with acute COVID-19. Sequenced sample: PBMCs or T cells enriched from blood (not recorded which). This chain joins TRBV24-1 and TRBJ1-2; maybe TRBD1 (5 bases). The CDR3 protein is CATSRGYRDGYTF. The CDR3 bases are TGTGCCACCAGTAGGGGCTATAGGGATGGCTACACCTTC.